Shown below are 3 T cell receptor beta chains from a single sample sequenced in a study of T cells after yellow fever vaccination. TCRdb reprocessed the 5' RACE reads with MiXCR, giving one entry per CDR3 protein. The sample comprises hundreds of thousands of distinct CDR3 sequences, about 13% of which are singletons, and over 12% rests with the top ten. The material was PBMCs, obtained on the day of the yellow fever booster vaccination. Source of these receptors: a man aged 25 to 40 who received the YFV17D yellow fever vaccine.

CDR3 region: CASSEGILANAVEEQYF. The CDR3 bases are TGTGCCAGCAGCGAGGGGATACTGGCTAACGCTGTCGAGGAGCAGTACTTC. The J gene is TRBJ2-7, the V gene TRBV9; D perhaps matches TRBD1 (5 bases). V was trimmed by 3 bases and J by 7 bases, leaving 26 bases between them. Per the germline V gene, CDR1 is SGDLS and CDR2 is YYNGEE. This CDR3 is built from 17 residues.

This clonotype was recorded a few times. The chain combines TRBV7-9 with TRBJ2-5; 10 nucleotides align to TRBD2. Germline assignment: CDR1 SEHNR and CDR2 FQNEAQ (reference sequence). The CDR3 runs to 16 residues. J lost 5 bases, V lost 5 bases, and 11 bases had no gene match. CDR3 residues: CASSQRLAGPTETQYF. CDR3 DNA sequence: TGTGCCAGCAGCCAAAGACTAGCGGGTCCGACGGAGACCCAGTACTTC.

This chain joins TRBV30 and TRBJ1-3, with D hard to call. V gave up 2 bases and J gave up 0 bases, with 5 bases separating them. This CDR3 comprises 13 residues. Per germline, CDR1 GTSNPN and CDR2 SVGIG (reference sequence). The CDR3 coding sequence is TGTGCCTGGAGTCCAAACTCTGGAAACACCATATATTTT. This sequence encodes CAWSPNSGNTIYF.